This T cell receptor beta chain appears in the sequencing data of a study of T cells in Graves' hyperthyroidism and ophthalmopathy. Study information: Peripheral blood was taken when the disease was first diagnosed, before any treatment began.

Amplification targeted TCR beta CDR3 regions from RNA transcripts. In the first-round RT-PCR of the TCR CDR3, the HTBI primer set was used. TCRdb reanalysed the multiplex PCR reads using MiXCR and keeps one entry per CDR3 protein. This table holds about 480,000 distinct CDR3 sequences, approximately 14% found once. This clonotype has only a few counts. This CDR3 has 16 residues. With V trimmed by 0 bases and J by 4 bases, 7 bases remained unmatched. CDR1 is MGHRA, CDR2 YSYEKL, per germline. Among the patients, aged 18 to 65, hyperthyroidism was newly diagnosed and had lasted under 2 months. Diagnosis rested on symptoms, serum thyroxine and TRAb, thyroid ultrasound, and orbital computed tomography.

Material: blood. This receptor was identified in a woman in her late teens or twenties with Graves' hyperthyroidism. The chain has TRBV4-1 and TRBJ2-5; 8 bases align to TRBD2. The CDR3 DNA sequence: TGCGCCAGCAGCCAAGAAGGTGATCGGGGGGGAGAGACCCAGTACTTC. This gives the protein CASSQEGDRGGETQYF.